The TCR beta chain under discussion was sequenced for a study of cytomegalovirus exposure and HLA in healthy donors. The CDR3 sequence is 18 residues long. The J segment lost 4 bases and the V segment lost 0 bases, leaving 14 bases of the junction unmatched. Per germline, CDR1 SGHRS and CDR2 YFSETQ. The study, taken as a whole, reports: Productive status was seen about 87% or about 30% of the time for most TCR beta V segments in an earlier analysis.

This clone was seen a few times. Its specificity is unknown. With 60 Vbeta and 13 Jbeta primers, the PCR was carried out. The method was immunoSEQ multiplex PCR; TCRdb's version includes in-frame clones alone and lacks a portion of them. The table includes 100,000 to 150,000 clones, approximately 17% detected once. The chain recombines TRBV5-1 with TRBJ2-3; 7 bases fit TRBD2. The material sequenced was PBMCs. The receptor was isolated from a female donor in good health and CMV-seropositive. The CDR3 nucleotides read TGCGCCAGCAGCTTGGAGAGGACTAGAAATAATTCGCCAGATACGCAGTATTTT. Translation: CASSLERTRNNSPDTQYF.